Listed here is a single T cell receptor beta chain. There is no known antigen for this receptor. The cohort was made up of approximately 700 healthy bone marrow donors. All cohort members were sampled while nominally healthy, although unrecorded immune exposures were likely present. The donor tested CMV seronegative and was one of the 352 seronegative cohort members. Every donor gave a peripheral blood sample, and the peripheral blood mononuclear cells from that sample were used for TCR beta sequencing. The Qiagen DNeasy Blood Extraction Kit was used to extract genomic DNA from the blood cell samples. These data belong to a study of cytomegalovirus exposure and HLA in healthy donors (dated by TCRdb to the late 2010s). In terms of the full investigation: In an earlier analysis of under 750 of the donors, approximately 300 Gb of sequence data and approximately 120 million unique TCR beta sequences from roughly 200 million T cells were reported. All discovery cohort repertoires had been generated on a single sequencing platform. Typing coverage varied by locus: roughly 620-630 donors for A, B, C, DRB1 and DQB1; about 520 for DQA1; more than 600 for DPA1; more than 450 for DPB1. To study patterns of TCR occurrence, a later analysis re-analyzed previously published TCR beta repertoires from 650 to 750 donors and added high-resolution HLA genotyping. The study profiled the T cell repertoires of fewer than 850 subjects by immunosequencing and related them to cytomegalovirus serostatus. In the later analysis, no new phenotypic data were used to find candidate immune exposures; instead, reliance was placed on TCR beta sequences and their occurrence across donors. The study was designed to test whether signatures of past pathogen exposure could be identified by cataloging public T cell receptors. Donor age, sex, ethnicity and CMV serostatus were collected together with the repertoire data. An earlier analysis of fewer than 700 of the donors applied high-throughput TCR beta sequencing to assess whether each TCR beta V gene segment acted as functional or pseudogenic. Because of strong linkage in the cohort, roughly five DR-DQ haplotypes were treated as single units for association and clustering. A separate validation cohort of roughly 110 different subjects was used in addition to the 666-subject first cohort. Across about 380 genotyped donors of the cohort, an average of roughly 230,000 unique TCR beta nucleotide sequences per donor were sequenced, and approximately 17% of those sequences were non-productive. An early release covering roughly 580 HLA-typed donors comprised roughly 300 gigabases of sequencing data and some 79 million unique TCR sequences. Class I and class II HLA loci were covered by the typing at four-digit resolution. The genetic ancestry cluster associated with self-reported Caucasian donors included 81% of the roughly 410 genotyped donors. To predict cytomegalovirus infection status, the study brought together high-throughput TCR immunosequencing, statistical association of individual TCRs with disease status, and machine learning. In a later genetic analysis, genome-wide SNP genotypes for about three fifths of the 666 donors were used, and that subset was treated as a discovery cohort.

V is shortened by 1 base, J by 5 bases, and the region joining them spans 15 bases. CDR1 and CDR2 are drawn from the germline V gene: SGHVS, FNYEAQ. Measured from the cysteine to the phenylalanine, the CDR3 is 17 residues long. Only the CDR3 region is kept as DNA, spanning 51 bases read in frame from base 1. Library creation used the immunoSEQ multiplex PCR assay. A mixture of 60 forward primers for TCR Vbeta segments and 13 reverse primers for TCR Jbeta segments was used in the multiplex PCR. The CDR3 region of rearranged TCR beta genes was amplified from genomic DNA with a multiplex PCR assay. The Illumina HiSeq System was used to sequence the amplified TCR beta libraries as 87-base-pair reads. The original pipeline was this. In a later analysis, roughly 80 million unique TCR beta chains were counted across the roughly 610 repertoires, and roughly 11 million of these chains were shared by at least two donors. A nearest-neighbor algorithm error-corrected the raw reads and collapsed the reads into unique sequences, merging closely related sequences to remove PCR and sequencing errors. V, D and J gene segments were assigned by aligning CDR3 sequences to IMGT reference sequences. For a sequence to be retained, a match of at least six nucleotides was required to both a V gene segment and a J gene segment. A rearrangement was called productive if the CDR3 had no stop codons and remained in frame with V and J, and every other rearrangement was called non-productive. Following IMGT convention, CDR3 was defined as the stretch from the second conserved V-encoded cysteine to the conserved J-encoded phenylalanine. Sequences without an unambiguous match to a single V gene segment were excluded from the earlier analysis of 450 to 750 of the donors. In an earlier analysis of more than 500 of the donors, a V segment was called functional when productive rearrangements were above 56.7%, and segregating when the standard deviation between donors exceeded 5%. To diagnose cytomegalovirus status from the catalog of TCR beta chain sequences, a statistical classification framework was built. A later analysis assigned V and J genes by comparing TCR nucleotide sequences with IMGT/GENE-DB human TR gene sequences. The TCRdist pipeline was used in a later analysis to assign CDR3 sequences and most-parsimonious VDJ recombination scenarios. In a later analysis, each TCR beta chain was defined by its CDR3 amino acid sequence together with its V-gene family, and reads lacking a unique V-gene family were excluded. As a way to deal with suspected cross-contamination and a sequencing artifact, a later analysis dropped approximately 570 nucleotide sequences that were highly shared and had low generation probability. A later analysis calculated a clonal expansion index for each public chain from normalized within-repertoire ranks of inferred template counts. A later analysis computed generation probabilities with a VDJ recombination model fitted to out-of-frame rearrangements, and checked the results against IGoR. Hypergeometric tests were used in a later analysis to score TCR-TCR, TCR-HLA and TCR-CMV co-occurrence, with a repertoire-size bias correction applied to the TCR pairs. False discovery rates were estimated in a later analysis by permuting HLA or CMV assignments 20 times. In a later analysis, co-occurring TCRs were grouped using DBSCAN, and TCRdist sequence similarity was added for clustering within HLA-allele-positive subsets. Repertoires with fewer than 30,000 or more than 120,000 public chains were left out of co-occurrence clustering, as were about 5 repertoires with anomalous nucleotide sharing. TCRdb carries this immuneACCESS record with in-frame sequences only. Its versions omit some clonotypes, under half of them owing to an unresolved V gene in the studies checked, with the rest unexplained. That table supplies the V and J calls and clone size; D and trimming were determined from the DNA. This sample's table lists about 160,000 clones. 2.1% of the sample is taken by the ten largest.

On the study overall, not on this receptor specifically: Most TCR sequences were observed very rarely across donors, whereas some public TCRs were present in many individuals. In the study, roughly 160 TCR beta chains were listed as associated with cytomegalovirus. Because counts were too low, more than 15 rarely observed V segments, including chromosome 9 orphons, were left out of the earlier analysis of roughly 600 of the donors. In both the original and validation cohorts, the classifier was reported to diagnose cytomegalovirus status with high specificity and sensitivity. This cohort had only TCR beta chains sequenced, and the lack of alpha or paired-chain data limited which features could be detected. According to a later genetic analysis, donors in an Asian-associated ancestry cluster had fewer N-insertions in productive TCRs than the roughly 700-donor mean. Because HLA typing was unavailable for some donors at each locus, only the typed subset was used in association tests. An earlier analysis of around 540 of the donors showed that most TCR beta V segments appeared in productive rearrangements either about 87% or about 30% of the time, which broadly matched IMGT annotations. It was suggested by the authors that the approach could potentially be generalized to other disease states and immunological phenotypes. In a later analysis, HLA-associated TCR beta chains showed more clonal expansion and lower generation probabilities than non-associated chains that were equally common. A later genetic analysis associated a missense DCLRE1C variant with V-gene and J-gene trimming of TCR beta chains, and an independent cohort replicated the association. According to a later analysis, most CMV-associated TCR beta chains appeared to be HLA-restricted, and the HLA associations seemed to be driven largely by CMV exposure. Strong co-occurrence of HLA alleles, especially DR and DQ, made assigning TCR associations to individual alleles difficult. A cluster of highly shared sequence variants was judged likely to represent a technical artifact of the sequencing pipeline. A later analysis reported that several top co-occurrence clusters appeared linked to parvovirus B19, influenza, CMV and Epstein-Barr virus. A further reported finding was that TCR beta sequences accurately predicted the HLA-A and HLA-B alleles for most subjects in the first cohort. Sequencing depth was assumed to be roughly uniform across donors in the presence/absence analyses, though that assumption may not hold. Immune exposure information for the cohort was limited to CMV serostatus. A few of the identified cytomegalovirus-associated TCR beta chains were confirmed in vitro to be specific for cytomegalovirus antigens. A later analysis found that TCR association rates varied across HLA loci, with DRB1 alleles showing the most associated TCRs and HLA-C alleles the fewest. Some IMGT-functional V segments, including TRBV6-2 and TRBV6-3, could not be told apart with the 87-base-pair reads, so those segments were excluded. Linkage disequilibrium might explain the correlated functional status among segregating V segments, but an unknown experimental factor could not be ruled out. In a later analysis, around 15,000 TCR beta sequences were associated with specific HLA alleles at a false discovery rate of 0.05.

The sequencing sample was made of PBMCs. This receptor was obtained from a man younger than 40 in good health and CMV-seronegative. The rearranged chain carries TRBV7-6 and TRBJ1-6; possibly the D gene is TRBD1, per 6 matching bases. The CDR3 protein: CASSLERQDWNNSPLHF. The nucleotides read TGTGCCAGCAGCTTAGAGAGACAGGACTGGAATAATTCACCCCTCCACTTT.